Detailed here is one T cell receptor (beta chain). Some clones are missing from TCRdb's copy, which holds only in-frame ones; the method was immunoSEQ multiplex PCR. The profile covers some 15,000 clones, with about 87% appearing a single time and around 15% taken by the ten largest. The data belong to a study of radiotherapy plus CTLA-4 blockade in lung cancer. Study overall: Among patients, approximately 19% showed objective responses, and approximately 29% had disease control.

Germline lookup yields CDR1 MGHDK and CDR2 SYGVNS. Trimming removed 6 bases from V and 0 bases from J; junction bases left unmatched: 5. The CDR3 totals 14 residues. This chain uses TRBV25-1 with TRBJ2-7, with 7 bases fitting TRBD1. The TCR originated in a human donor with non-small cell lung cancer that progressed on radiotherapy plus ipilimumab. Some clones in this sample may be carry-over from other donors' samples. Sequenced here: peripheral blood, sampled from a patient treated with radiotherapy plus ipilimumab. Here the CDR3 DNA reads TGTGCCAGCAGAAACAGACAGGGCTCCTACGAGCAGTACTTC. Amino acids: CASRNRQGSYEQYF.